This T cell receptor (beta chain) was captured in a study of cytomegalovirus exposure and HLA in healthy donors. General study points: Some V segments, TRBV6-2 and TRBV6-3 among them, were indistinguishable and were therefore excluded.

PCR used 60 Vbeta primers and 13 Jbeta primers. The data were produced by immunoSEQ multiplex PCR, yet TCRdb's version contains in-frame clones alone and is incomplete. Among around 150,000 clones listed, 80% were seen once. To note about this clone: As yet, its antigen is unknown.

The germline gives CDR1 SGHNT, CDR2 YYREEE (reference sequence). The CDR3 extends over 18 amino acids. Trimming removed 0 bases from V and 6 bases from J; junction bases left unmatched: 9. The V and J genes are TRBV5-4 and TRBJ2-2, with 12 nucleotides matching TRBD2. Sequenced material: PBMCs. The source is a young man in good health. CDR3 in DNA: TGTGCCAGCAGCTTGGGGACTAGCGGGACTTTAAGTGCCGGGGAGCTGTTTTTT. Its protein is CASSLGTSGTLSAGELFF.